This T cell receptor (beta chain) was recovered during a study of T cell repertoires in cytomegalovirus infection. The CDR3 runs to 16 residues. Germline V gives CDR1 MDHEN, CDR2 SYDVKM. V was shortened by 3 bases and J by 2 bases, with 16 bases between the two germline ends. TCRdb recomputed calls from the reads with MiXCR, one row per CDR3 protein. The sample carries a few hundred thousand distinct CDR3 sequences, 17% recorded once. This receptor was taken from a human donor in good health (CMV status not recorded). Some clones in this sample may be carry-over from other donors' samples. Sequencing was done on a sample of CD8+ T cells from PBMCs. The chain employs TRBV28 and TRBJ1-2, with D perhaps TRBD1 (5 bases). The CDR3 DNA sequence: TGTGCCAGCAGTTTGTTCGGGACCGTGGTCAACTATGGCTACACCTTC. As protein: CASSLFGTVVNYGYTF.